Reported below is one T cell receptor (beta chain). Its antigen is unidentified. This sample was taken from a study of spatial heterogeneity in lung cancer. Background on the study: Detection of beta-chain sequences consistently exceeded that of alpha-chain sequences. Whole-study results and caveats: The study found ubiquitous expanded tumor TCRs in blood more at resection than follow-up.

Time point defined: sample taken at primary tumor resection. Extraction of whole RNA from tumor, nontumor lung or frozen PBMC preceded unsorted sequencing. The donor population consisted of roughly 70 patients with untreated, early-stage non-small cell lung cancer. A distinct unique molecular identifier was carried by each TCR cDNA molecule. TCRdb recomputed calls from the 5' RACE reads with MiXCR, one row per CDR3 protein. The repertoire holds about 80,000 distinct CDR3 sequences, with about a fifth as singletons. CDR3 length equals 16 residues. Looked up from germline, CDR1 is SGHTA and CDR2 is FQGTGA. Trimming at V came to 4 bases and at J to 3 bases, leaving 8 bases not matched to a gene.

This clonotype was sampled from a male donor with early-stage non-small cell lung cancer. V is TRBV7-3 and J is TRBJ1-3; TRBD1 matches at 8 bases. The source material was PBMCs, sampled at surgery. Here the CDR3 DNA reads TGTGCCAGCAGCTCCTCAGGGGGCCGGGATGGAAACACCATATATTTT. Its translation is CASSSSGGRDGNTIYF.